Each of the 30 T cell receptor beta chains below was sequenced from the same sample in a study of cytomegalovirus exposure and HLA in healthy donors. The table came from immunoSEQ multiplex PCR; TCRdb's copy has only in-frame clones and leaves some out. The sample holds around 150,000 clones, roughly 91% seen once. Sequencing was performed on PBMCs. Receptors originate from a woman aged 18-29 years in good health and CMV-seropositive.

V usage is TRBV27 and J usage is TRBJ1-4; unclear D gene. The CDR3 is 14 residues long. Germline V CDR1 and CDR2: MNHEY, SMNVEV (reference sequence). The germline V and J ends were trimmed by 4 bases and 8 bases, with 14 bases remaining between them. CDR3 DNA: TGTGCCAGCAGTTCACTCGCGTCTCGGGAAAAACTGTTTTTT. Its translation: CASSSLASREKLFF.

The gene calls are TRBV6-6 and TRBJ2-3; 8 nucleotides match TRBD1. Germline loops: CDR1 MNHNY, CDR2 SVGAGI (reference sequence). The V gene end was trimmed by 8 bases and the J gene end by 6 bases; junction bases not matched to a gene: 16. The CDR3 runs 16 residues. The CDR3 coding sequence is TGTGCCAGCGGGGAACGACAGGGGATCGGTTGGGATACGCAGTATTTT. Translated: CASGERQGIGWDTQYF.

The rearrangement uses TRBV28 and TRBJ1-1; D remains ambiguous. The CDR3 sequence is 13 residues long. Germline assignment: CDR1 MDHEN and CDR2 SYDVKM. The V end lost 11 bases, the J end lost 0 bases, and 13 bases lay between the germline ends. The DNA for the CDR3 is TGTGCCGCTGTGACGGGGATGAACACTGAAGCTTTCTTT. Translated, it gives CAAVTGMNTEAFF.

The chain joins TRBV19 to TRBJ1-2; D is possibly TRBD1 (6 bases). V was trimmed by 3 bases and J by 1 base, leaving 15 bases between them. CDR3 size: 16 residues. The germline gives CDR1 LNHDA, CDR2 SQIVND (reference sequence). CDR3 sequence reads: CASSIQQGTHNYGYTF. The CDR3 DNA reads TGTGCCAGTAGTATCCAACAGGGTACTCATAACTATGGCTACACCTTC.

The chain's CDR3 is CASSQLAAPANTGELFF. Here the CDR3 DNA reads TGCGCCAGCAGCCAACTAGCGGCCCCAGCGAACACCGGGGAGCTGTTTTTT. The chain recombines TRBV4-1 with TRBJ2-2, with 7 bases matching TRBD2. This CDR3 has 17 amino acids. J was trimmed by 0 bases and V by 2 bases; bases with no gene match: 6. From germline, CDR1 is MGHRA and CDR2 YSYEKL.

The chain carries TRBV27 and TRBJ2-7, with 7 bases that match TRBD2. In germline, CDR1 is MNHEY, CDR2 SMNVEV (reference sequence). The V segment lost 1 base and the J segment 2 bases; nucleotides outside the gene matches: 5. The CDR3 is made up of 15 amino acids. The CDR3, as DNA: TGTGCCAGCAGTTTATTCCTAGCGGATACCTACGAGCAGTACTTC. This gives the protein CASSLFLADTYEQYF.

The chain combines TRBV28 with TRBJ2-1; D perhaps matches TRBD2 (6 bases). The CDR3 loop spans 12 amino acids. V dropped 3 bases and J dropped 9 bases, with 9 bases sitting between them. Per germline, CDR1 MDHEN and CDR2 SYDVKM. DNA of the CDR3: TGTGCCAGCAGTTTGCGGGGTTTTGAGCAGTTCTTC. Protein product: CASSLRGFEQFF. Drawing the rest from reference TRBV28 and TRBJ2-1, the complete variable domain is DVKVTQSSRYLVKRTGEKVFLECVQDMDHENMFWYRQDPGLGLRLIYFSYDVKMKEKGDIPEGYSVSREKKERFSLILESASTNQTSMYLCASSLRGFEQFFGPGTRLTVL.

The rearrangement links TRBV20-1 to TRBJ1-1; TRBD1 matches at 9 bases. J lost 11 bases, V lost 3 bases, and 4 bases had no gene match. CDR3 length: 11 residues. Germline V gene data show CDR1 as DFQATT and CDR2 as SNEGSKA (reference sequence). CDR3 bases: TGCAGTGCTAGTGAACAGGGGGCGGCTTTCTTT. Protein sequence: CSASEQGAAFF.

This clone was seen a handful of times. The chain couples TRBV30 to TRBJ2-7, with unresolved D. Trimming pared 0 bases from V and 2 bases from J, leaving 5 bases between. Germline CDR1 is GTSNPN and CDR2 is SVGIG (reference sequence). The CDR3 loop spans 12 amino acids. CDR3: CAWSVYTYEQYF. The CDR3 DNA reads TGTGCCTGGAGTGTGTATACCTACGAGCAGTACTTC.

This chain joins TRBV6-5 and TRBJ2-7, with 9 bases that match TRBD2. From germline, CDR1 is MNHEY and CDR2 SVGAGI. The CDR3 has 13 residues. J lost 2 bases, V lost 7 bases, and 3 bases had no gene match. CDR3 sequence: CASTPSGTYEQYF. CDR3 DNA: TGTGCCAGCACCCCTAGCGGGACCTACGAGCAGTACTTC.

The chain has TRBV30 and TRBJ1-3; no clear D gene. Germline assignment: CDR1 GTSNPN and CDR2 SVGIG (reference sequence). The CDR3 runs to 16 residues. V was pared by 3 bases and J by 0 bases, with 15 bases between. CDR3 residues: CAWREAFKSSGNTIYF. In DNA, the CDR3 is TGTGCCTGGAGAGAGGCTTTTAAGTCCTCTGGAAACACCATATATTTT. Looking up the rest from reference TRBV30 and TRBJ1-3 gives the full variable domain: SQTIHQWPATLVQPVGSPLSLECTVEGTSNPNLYWYRQAAGRGLQLLFYSVGIGQISSEVPQNLSASRPQDRQFILSSKKLLLSDSGFYLCAWREAFKSSGNTIYFGEGSWLTVV.

Here the CDR3 DNA reads TGTGCCAGCAGTTCCAAGGGACTAGCGGGAGGCCACTCTTACAATGAGCAGTTCTTC. Its protein product is CASSSKGLAGGHSYNEQFF. The V call is TRBV6-8, the J call TRBJ2-1; 15 nucleotides align to TRBD2. Germline CDR1 and CDR2: MNHGY and SAAAGT. Trimming at V came to 4 bases and at J to 4 bases, leaving 11 bases not matched to a gene. This CDR3 spans 19 amino acids.

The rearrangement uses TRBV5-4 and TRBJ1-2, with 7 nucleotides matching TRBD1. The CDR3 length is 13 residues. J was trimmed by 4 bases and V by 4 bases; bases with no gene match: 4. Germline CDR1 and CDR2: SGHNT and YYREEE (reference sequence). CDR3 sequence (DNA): TGTGCCAGCAGCCTGGACAGGCCCTATGGCTACACCTTC. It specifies CASSLDRPYGYTF.

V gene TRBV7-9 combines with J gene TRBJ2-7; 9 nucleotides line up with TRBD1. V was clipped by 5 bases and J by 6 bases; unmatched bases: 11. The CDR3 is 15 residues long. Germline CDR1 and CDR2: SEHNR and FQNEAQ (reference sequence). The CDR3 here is CASSPDRGGRGEQYF. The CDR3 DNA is TGTGCCAGCAGCCCGGACAGGGGTGGCCGGGGCGAGCAGTACTTC.

The CDR3 sequence is CASSDRGGWIGNQPQHF. CDR3 in DNA: TGTGCCAGCAGTGACAGGGGCGGGTGGATAGGCAATCAGCCCCAGCATTTT. The rearrangement uses TRBV6-1 and TRBJ1-5; possible D gene TRBD1, 6 bases. This CDR3 comprises 17 residues. Germline V gene lookup returns CDR1 MNHNS and CDR2 SASEGT. V was pared by 3 bases and J by 2 bases, with 17 bases between.

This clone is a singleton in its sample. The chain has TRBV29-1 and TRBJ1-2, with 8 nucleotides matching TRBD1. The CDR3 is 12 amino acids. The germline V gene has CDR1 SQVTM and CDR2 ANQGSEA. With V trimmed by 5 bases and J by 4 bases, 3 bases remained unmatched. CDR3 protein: CSVQGAGYGYTF. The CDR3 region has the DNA TGCAGCGTTCAGGGGGCCGGCTATGGCTACACCTTC.

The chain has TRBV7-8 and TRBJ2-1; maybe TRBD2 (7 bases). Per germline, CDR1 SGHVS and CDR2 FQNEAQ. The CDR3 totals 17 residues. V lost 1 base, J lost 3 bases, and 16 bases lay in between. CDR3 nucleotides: TGTGCCAGCAGCTTAGACCTAGGGGGGGGCGTCTACAATGAGCAGTTCTTC. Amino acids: CASSLDLGGGVYNEQFF.

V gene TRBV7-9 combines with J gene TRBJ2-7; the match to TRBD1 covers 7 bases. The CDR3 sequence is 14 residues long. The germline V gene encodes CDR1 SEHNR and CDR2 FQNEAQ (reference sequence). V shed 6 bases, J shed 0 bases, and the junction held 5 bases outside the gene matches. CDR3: CASSTQGSSYEQYF. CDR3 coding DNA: TGTGCCAGCAGTACACAGGGGTCCTCCTACGAGCAGTACTTC.

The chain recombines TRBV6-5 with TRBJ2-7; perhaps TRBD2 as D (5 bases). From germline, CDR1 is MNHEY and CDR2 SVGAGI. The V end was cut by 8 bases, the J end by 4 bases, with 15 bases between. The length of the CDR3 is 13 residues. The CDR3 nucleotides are TGTGCCAGCCAACTAGGAGACCGGTACGAGCAGTACTTC. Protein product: CASQLGDRYEQYF.

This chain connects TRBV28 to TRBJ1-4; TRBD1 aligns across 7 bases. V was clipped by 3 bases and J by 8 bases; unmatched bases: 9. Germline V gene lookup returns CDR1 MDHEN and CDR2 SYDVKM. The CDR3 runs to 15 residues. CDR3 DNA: TGTGCCAGCAGTTTCACACAGACAGGGTACGAAAAACTGTTTTTT. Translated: CASSFTQTGYEKLFF. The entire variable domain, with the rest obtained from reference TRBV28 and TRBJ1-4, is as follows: DVKVTQSSRYLVKRTGEKVFLECVQDMDHENMFWYRQDPGLGLRLIYFSYDVKMKEKGDIPEGYSVSREKKERFSLILESASTNQTSMYLCASSFTQTGYEKLFFGSGTQLSVL.

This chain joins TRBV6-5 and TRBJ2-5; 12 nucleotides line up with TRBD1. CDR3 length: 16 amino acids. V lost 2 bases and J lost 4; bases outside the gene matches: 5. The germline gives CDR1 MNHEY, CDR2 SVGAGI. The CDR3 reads CASSYGTGGRGETQYF. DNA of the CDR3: TGTGCCAGCAGTTACGGGACAGGGGGCAGGGGAGAGACCCAGTACTTC.

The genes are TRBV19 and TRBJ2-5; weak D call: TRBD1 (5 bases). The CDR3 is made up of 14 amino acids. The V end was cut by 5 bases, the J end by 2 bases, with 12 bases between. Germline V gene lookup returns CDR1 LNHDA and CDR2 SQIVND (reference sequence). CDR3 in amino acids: CASSPRQTQETQYF. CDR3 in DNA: TGTGCCAGTAGTCCACGACAGACTCAAGAGACCCAGTACTTC.

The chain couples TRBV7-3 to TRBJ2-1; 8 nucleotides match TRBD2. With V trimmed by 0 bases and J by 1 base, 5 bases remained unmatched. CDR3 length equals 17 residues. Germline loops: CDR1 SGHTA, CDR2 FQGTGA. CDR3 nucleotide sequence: TGTGCCAGCAGCTTAACAGAACTAGCGGCTTCCTACAATGAGCAGTTCTTC. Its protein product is CASSLTELAASYNEQFF.

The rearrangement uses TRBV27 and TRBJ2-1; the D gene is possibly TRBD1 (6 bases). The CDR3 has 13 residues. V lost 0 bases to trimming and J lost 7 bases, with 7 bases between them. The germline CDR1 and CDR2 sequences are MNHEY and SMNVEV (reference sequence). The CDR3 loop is CASSLSGGNEQFF. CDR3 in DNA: TGTGCCAGCAGTTTATCAGGGGGAAATGAGCAGTTCTTC.

The DNA of the CDR3 is TGTGCCAGCTCACGGACTAGCGTGGGGGGCTCCTACGAGCAGTACTTC. Protein product: CASSRTSVGGSYEQYF. The chain combines TRBV18 with TRBJ2-7; 9 bases match TRBD2. This CDR3 region has 16 residues. Trimming took 4 bases from V and 0 from J; bases not matched to a gene: 7. Germline CDR1 reads KGHSH; CDR2 reads LQKENI.

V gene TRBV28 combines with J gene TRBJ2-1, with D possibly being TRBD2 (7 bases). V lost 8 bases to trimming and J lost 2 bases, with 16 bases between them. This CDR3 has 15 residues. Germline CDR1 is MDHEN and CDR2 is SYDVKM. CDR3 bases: TGTGCCAGCGGGGGGCTAGCGGAGACCTACAATGAGCAGTTCTTC. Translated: CASGGLAETYNEQFF.

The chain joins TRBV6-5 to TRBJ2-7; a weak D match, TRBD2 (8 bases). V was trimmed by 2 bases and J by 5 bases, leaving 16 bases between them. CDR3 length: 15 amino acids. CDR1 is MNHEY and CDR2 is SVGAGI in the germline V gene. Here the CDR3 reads CASSYRGGQRNEQYF. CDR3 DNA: TGTGCCAGCAGTTACCGGGGGGGACAGCGCAACGAGCAGTACTTC.

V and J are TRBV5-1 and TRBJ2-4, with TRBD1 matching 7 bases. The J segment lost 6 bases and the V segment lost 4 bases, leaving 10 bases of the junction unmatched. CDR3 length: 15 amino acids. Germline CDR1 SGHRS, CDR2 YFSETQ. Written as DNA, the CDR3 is TGCGCCAGCAGCCCCGGAAGACAGGGTTTAAACATTCAGTACTTC. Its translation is CASSPGRQGLNIQYF.

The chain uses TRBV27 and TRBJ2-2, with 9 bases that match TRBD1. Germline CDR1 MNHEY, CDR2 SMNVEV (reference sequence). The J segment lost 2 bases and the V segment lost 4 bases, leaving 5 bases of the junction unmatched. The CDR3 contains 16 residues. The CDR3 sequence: CASSSPGQGNTGELFF. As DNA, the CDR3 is TGTGCCAGCAGTTCCCCGGGACAGGGTAACACCGGGGAGCTGTTTTTT.

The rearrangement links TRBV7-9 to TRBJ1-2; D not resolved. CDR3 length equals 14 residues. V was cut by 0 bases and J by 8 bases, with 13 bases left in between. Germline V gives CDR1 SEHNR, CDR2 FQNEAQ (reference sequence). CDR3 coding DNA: TGTGCCAGCAGCTTAGCAGTCTCGGGAGAAGGCTACACCTTC. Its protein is CASSLAVSGEGYTF.